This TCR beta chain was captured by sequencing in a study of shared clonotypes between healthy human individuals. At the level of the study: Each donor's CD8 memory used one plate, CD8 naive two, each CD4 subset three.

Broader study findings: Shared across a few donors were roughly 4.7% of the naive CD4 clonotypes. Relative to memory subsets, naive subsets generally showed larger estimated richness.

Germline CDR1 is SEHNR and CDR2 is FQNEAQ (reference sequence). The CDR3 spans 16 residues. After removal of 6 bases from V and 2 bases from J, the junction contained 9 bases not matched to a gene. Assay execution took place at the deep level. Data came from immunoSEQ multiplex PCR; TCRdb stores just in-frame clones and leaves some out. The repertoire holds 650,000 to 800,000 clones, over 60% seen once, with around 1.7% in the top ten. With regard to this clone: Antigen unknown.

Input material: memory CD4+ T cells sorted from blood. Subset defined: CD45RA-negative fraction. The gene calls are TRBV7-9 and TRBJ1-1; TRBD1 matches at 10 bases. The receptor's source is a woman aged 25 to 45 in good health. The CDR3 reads CASSAGQGGYNTEAFF. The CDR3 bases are TGTGCCAGCAGTGCCGGACAGGGGGGATATAACACTGAAGCTTTCTTT.